Listed below are T cell receptor beta chains from one sample, sequenced in a study of blood T cell dynamics during melanoma immunotherapy. Clones were sequenced by immunoSEQ multiplex PCR, and TCRdb holds only the in-frame ones, with some missing. This sample has 10,000 to 13,000 clones, with roughly 80% found just once. The sample was blood, taken from a patient treated with checkpoint blockade. The receptors here all came from a human donor with melanoma. The CDR3 runs from the conserved cysteine through the conserved F or W. Fields, in order: CDR3 length, V gene, CDR3 protein.

len: 16; v_gene: TRBV13; CDR3aa: CASSSNRGLGTDTQYF
len: 14; v_gene: TRBV5-8; CDR3aa: CASSLGPVNYGYTF
len: 15; v_gene: TRBV11-3; CDR3aa: CASSLGTGGSYGYTF
len: 15; v_gene: TRBV9; CDR3aa: CASSDRTEPFYEQYF
len: 12; v_gene: TRBV27; CDR3aa: CAFHRDPAEQYF
len: 14; v_gene: TRBV2; CDR3aa: CASKMTEANSPLHF
len: 13; v_gene: TRBV4-3; CDR3aa: CASSQDFDQAQYF
len: 12; v_gene: TRBV2; CDR3aa: CASSEDTGGYTF
len: 14; v_gene: TRBV6-1; CDR3aa: CATPRTGVNYGYTF
len: 20; v_gene: TRBV27; CDR3aa: CASSSLGGTGGSISNQPQHF
len: 14; v_gene: TRBV4-3; CDR3aa: CASSQGAGGRGYTF
len: 13; v_gene: TRBV6-9; CDR3aa: CASSYSEGYEQYF
len: 14; v_gene: TRBV5-1; CDR3aa: CASSLRTGADTQYF
len: 16; v_gene: TRBV11-3; CDR3aa: CASSLGPGAPNYGYTF
len: 10; v_gene: TRBV6-5; CDR3aa: CASERNTIYF
len: 12; v_gene: TRBV11-3; CDR3aa: CASSLNREEAFF
len: 15; v_gene: TRBV13; CDR3aa: CASSSPDRAGNEQFF
len: 15; v_gene: TRBV11-2; CDR3aa: CASSLGTGGSYGYTF
len: 15; v_gene: TRBV27; CDR3aa: CASSSRDRANYGYTF
len: 12; v_gene: TRBV5-4; CDR3aa: CASSLNGNTQYF
len: 13; v_gene: TRBV6-5; CDR3aa: CASSRLSTDTQYF
len: 13; v_gene: TRBV25-1; CDR3aa: CASGGQGVDEQYF
len: 13; v_gene: TRBV6-5; CDR3aa: CASSDGTFYGYTF
len: 13; v_gene: TRBV10-3; CDR3aa: CAISEGSGQLKDF
len: 16; v_gene: TRBV7-2; CDR3aa: CASSSADSVRYNEQFF
len: 16; v_gene: TRBV19; CDR3aa: CASRGGVRTTNEKLFF
len: 15; v_gene: TRBV19; CDR3aa: CASSPSEGVNTEAFF
len: 11; v_gene: TRBV6-5; CDR3aa: CASSPANEQFF
len: 16; v_gene: TRBV7-6; CDR3aa: CASSPLAGAPYNEQFF
len: 15; v_gene: TRBV9; CDR3aa: CASSVGQGWGTEAFF
len: 13; v_gene: TRBV10-1; CDR3aa: CASPNRAQSPLHF
len: 17; v_gene: TRBV4-2; CDR3aa: CASSPPPPGQGGLELFF
len: 15; v_gene: TRBV4-3; CDR3aa: CASSPQGGHLYGYTF
len: 14; v_gene: TRBV5-6; CDR3aa: CASSLGGVEYGYTF
len: 13; v_gene: TRBV6-1; CDR3aa: CASTYSGLEKLFF
len: 13; v_gene: TRBV5-6; CDR3aa: CASSVGQITEAFF
len: 16; v_gene: TRBV10-3; CDR3aa: CASSPYPEGQFNEQYF
len: 14; v_gene: TRBV11-2; CDR3aa: CASSPGLAVREQYF
len: 14; v_gene: TRBV7-2; CDR3aa: CASTSDRGRETQYF
len: 17; v_gene: TRBV4-3; CDR3aa: CASSQDLVGQVYNEQFF
len: 14; v_gene: TRBV27; CDR3aa: CASSPWRGNSPLHF
len: 16; v_gene: TRBV11-2; CDR3aa: CASSSRSGGAGNTQYF